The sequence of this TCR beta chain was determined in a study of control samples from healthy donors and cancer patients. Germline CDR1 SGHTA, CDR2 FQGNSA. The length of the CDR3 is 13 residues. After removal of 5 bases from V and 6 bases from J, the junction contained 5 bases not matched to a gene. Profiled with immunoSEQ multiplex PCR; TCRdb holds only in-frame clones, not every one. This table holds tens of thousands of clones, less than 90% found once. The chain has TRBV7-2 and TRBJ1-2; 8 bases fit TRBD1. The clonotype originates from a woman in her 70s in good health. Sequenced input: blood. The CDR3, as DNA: TGTGCCAGCAGCACAGACAGGGGACATGGCTACACCTTC. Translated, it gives CASSTDRGHGYTF.